These T cell receptor beta chains were read from a single sample in a study of lymphopenia after photon versus proton radiotherapy. Sequenced by immunoSEQ multiplex PCR; TCRdb stores in-frame clones only, minus some. The sample consists of around 160,000 clones, approximately 86% of them appearing once. The sequenced sample was peripheral blood, obtained from a patient treated with photon-based radiotherapy. These receptors came from a man aged 50 or older with gastric cancer. Each CDR3 is given with its conserved first and last residue. The order of the fields is D gene, J gene, V gene, clone size, CDR3 protein, CDR3 DNA. A D gene is named only where the DNA matches it firmly. The size of a clone is reported for some rows only, either as once, few or many, or as a class for expanded clones.

D gene: TRBD1
J gene: TRBJ1-5
V gene: TRBV6-4
clone size: many
CDR3 protein: CASSDSEQGLLHF
CDR3 DNA: TGTGCCAGCAGTGACTCGGAACAGGGGCTTTTGCATTTT

D gene: TRBD2
J gene: TRBJ2-1
V gene: TRBV14
clone size: .
CDR3 protein: CASSRWGLAAYNEQFF
CDR3 DNA: TGTGCCAGCAGCCGGTGGGGACTAGCGGCATACAATGAGCAGTTCTTC

D gene: .
J gene: TRBJ2-5
V gene: TRBV10-2
clone size: .
CDR3 protein: CASSEAEQETQYF
CDR3 DNA: TGCGCCAGCAGTGAGGCAGAGCAAGAGACCCAGTACTTC

D gene: .
J gene: TRBJ1-3
V gene: TRBV6-6
clone size: .
CDR3 protein: CASSYLGGRPGNTIYF
CDR3 DNA: TGTGCCAGCAGTTACTTGGGGGGGAGACCTGGAAACACCATATATTTT

D gene: TRBD1
J gene: TRBJ1-5
V gene: TRBV5-1
clone size: .
CDR3 protein: CASSVGQGNQPQHF
CDR3 DNA: TGCGCCAGCAGCGTCGGACAGGGGAATCAGCCCCAGCATTTT

D gene: .
J gene: TRBJ2-2
V gene: TRBV6-5
clone size: once
CDR3 protein: CASSYQGLTGELFF
CDR3 DNA: TGTGCCAGCAGTTATCAGGGGCTCACCGGGGAGCTGTTTTTT

D gene: TRBD1
J gene: TRBJ2-1
V gene: TRBV9
clone size: .
CDR3 protein: CASSVVVGTGENEQFF
CDR3 DNA: TGTGCCAGCAGCGTAGTTGTTGGGACAGGGGAGAATGAGCAGTTCTTC

D gene: .
J gene: TRBJ1-2
V gene: TRBV7-9
clone size: .
CDR3 protein: CASSLATGRDFSGYTF
CDR3 DNA: TGTGCCAGCAGCTTAGCGACAGGCAGGGACTTTAGTGGCTACACCTTC

D gene: .
J gene: TRBJ2-7
V gene: TRBV19
clone size: .
CDR3 protein: CASSISGSYEQYF
CDR3 DNA: TGTGCCAGTAGTATCTCTGGCTCCTACGAGCAGTACTTC

D gene: .
J gene: TRBJ1-2
V gene: TRBV25-1
clone size: .
CDR3 protein: CASSDWGTFSNYGYTF
CDR3 DNA: TGTGCCAGCAGTGATTGGGGCACATTCTCTAACTATGGCTACACCTTC

D gene: .
J gene: TRBJ1-1
V gene: TRBV7-9
clone size: .
CDR3 protein: CASSLMGNTEAFF
CDR3 DNA: TGTGCCAGCAGCTTAATGGGGAACACTGAAGCTTTCTTT

D gene: .
J gene: TRBJ1-3
V gene: TRBV11-2
clone size: .
CDR3 protein: CASNIGFGNTIYF
CDR3 DNA: TGTGCCAGTAACATTGGATTTGGAAACACCATATATTTT

D gene: .
J gene: TRBJ1-1
V gene: TRBV5-1
clone size: .
CDR3 protein: CASSLNPGSTEAFF
CDR3 DNA: TGCGCCAGCAGCTTGAACCCAGGTAGCACTGAAGCTTTCTTT

D gene: .
J gene: TRBJ2-7
V gene: TRBV7-7
clone size: .
CDR3 protein: CASSPGPATYEQYF
CDR3 DNA: TGTGCCAGCAGCCCGGGACCAGCAACCTACGAGCAGTACTTC

D gene: .
J gene: TRBJ2-2
V gene: TRBV2
clone size: .
CDR3 protein: CASSEDTAVIGELFF
CDR3 DNA: TGTGCCAGCAGTGAAGACACGGCCGTAATCGGGGAGCTGTTTTTT

D gene: TRBD2
J gene: TRBJ2-1
V gene: TRBV5-4
clone size: .
CDR3 protein: CASSFPGLADSNEQFF
CDR3 DNA: TGTGCCAGCAGCTTCCCTGGACTAGCGGATAGCAATGAGCAGTTCTTC

D gene: TRBD1
J gene: TRBJ2-7
V gene: TRBV10-3
clone size: .
CDR3 protein: CAISANTGDPYEQYF
CDR3 DNA: TGTGCCATCAGTGCTAATACAGGGGATCCCTACGAGCAGTACTTC

D gene: TRBD2
J gene: TRBJ2-7
V gene: TRBV7-9
clone size: .
CDR3 protein: CASSPGLAFEQYF
CDR3 DNA: TGTGCCAGCAGCCCCGGACTAGCGTTCGAGCAGTACTTC

D gene: TRBD1
J gene: TRBJ2-7
V gene: TRBV6-5
clone size: .
CDR3 protein: CASNRPGGNEQYF
CDR3 DNA: TGTGCCAGCAACCGACCAGGGGGTAACGAGCAGTACTTC

D gene: .
J gene: TRBJ2-7
V gene: TRBV4-1
clone size: .
CDR3 protein: CASSPTGTGYEQYF
CDR3 DNA: TGCGCCAGCAGCCCTACCGGGACTGGATACGAGCAGTACTTC

D gene: .
J gene: TRBJ1-1
V gene: TRBV28
clone size: .
CDR3 protein: CASSFSGASTEAFF
CDR3 DNA: TGTGCCAGCAGTTTTTCAGGGGCGAGCACTGAAGCTTTCTTT

D gene: .
J gene: TRBJ1-1
V gene: TRBV5-1
clone size: .
CDR3 protein: CASSLRRPTRVEAFF
CDR3 DNA: TGCGCCAGCAGCTTGAGAAGGCCGACTAGAGTTGAAGCTTTCTTT

D gene: .
J gene: TRBJ2-1
V gene: TRBV7-2
clone size: .
CDR3 protein: CASSRGDGRNEQFF
CDR3 DNA: TGTGCCAGCAGCCGTGGAGACGGACGCAATGAGCAGTTCTTC

D gene: TRBD2
J gene: TRBJ2-1
V gene: TRBV7-2
clone size: .
CDR3 protein: CASSPSGGGEFF
CDR3 DNA: TGTGCCAGCAGCCCTAGCGGGGGTGGGGAGTTCTTC

D gene: .
J gene: TRBJ1-2
V gene: TRBV28
clone size: .
CDR3 protein: CASSLWGVDGYTF
CDR3 DNA: TGTGCCAGCAGTTTATGGGGGGTGGATGGCTACACCTTC

D gene: .
J gene: TRBJ2-7
V gene: TRBV28
clone size: .
CDR3 protein: CASRYSVAPYEQYF
CDR3 DNA: TGTGCCAGCAGGTATTCCGTGGCCCCCTACGAGCAGTACTTC

D gene: .
J gene: TRBJ1-2
V gene: TRBV5-1
clone size: once
CDR3 protein: CASSEQDPNYGYTF
CDR3 DNA: TGCGCCAGCAGCGAACAGGACCCGAACTATGGCTACACCTTC

D gene: TRBD1
J gene: TRBJ1-5
V gene: TRBV19
clone size: .
CDR3 protein: CASSMGQGWLQPQHF
CDR3 DNA: TGTGCCAGTAGTATGGGACAGGGGTGGCTTCAGCCCCAGCATTTT

D gene: .
J gene: TRBJ2-7
V gene: TRBV6-6
clone size: .
CDR3 protein: CASSYSASSYEQYF
CDR3 DNA: TGTGCCAGCAGTTACTCCGCCTCCTCCTACGAGCAGTACTTC

D gene: TRBD1
J gene: TRBJ2-1
V gene: TRBV10-2
clone size: .
CDR3 protein: CASRHTPGGGYDEQFF
CDR3 DNA: TGCGCCAGCAGACACACCCCAGGGGGCGGATACGATGAGCAGTTCTTC

D gene: .
J gene: TRBJ1-4
V gene: TRBV19
clone size: .
CDR3 protein: CASQGSHNEKLFF
CDR3 DNA: TGTGCCAGCCAGGGCAGCCATAATGAAAAACTGTTTTTT

D gene: .
J gene: TRBJ2-5
V gene: TRBV7-2
clone size: .
CDR3 protein: CASSHRGQETQYF
CDR3 DNA: TGTGCCAGCAGCCACCGAGGGCAAGAGACCCAGTACTTC

D gene: .
J gene: TRBJ2-2
V gene: TRBV9
clone size: .
CDR3 protein: CASSFSGSTYTGELFF
CDR3 DNA: TGTGCCAGCAGCTTTAGCGGATCCACATACACCGGGGAGCTGTTTTTT

D gene: .
J gene: TRBJ1-1
V gene: TRBV5-1
clone size: .
CDR3 protein: CASNFDGGMNTEAFF
CDR3 DNA: TGCGCCAGCAACTTCGATGGGGGGATGAACACTGAAGCTTTCTTT

D gene: TRBD1
J gene: TRBJ2-7
V gene: TRBV5-5
clone size: .
CDR3 protein: CASSWGQGAYEQYF
CDR3 DNA: TGTGCCAGCAGCTGGGGACAGGGGGCCTACGAGCAGTACTTC

D gene: .
J gene: TRBJ2-1
V gene: TRBV5-1
clone size: .
CDR3 protein: CASSLVGGPGDNEQFF
CDR3 DNA: TGCGCCAGCAGCTTGGTGGGGGGCCCTGGGGACAATGAGCAGTTCTTC

D gene: .
J gene: TRBJ1-2
V gene: TRBV15
clone size: .
CDR3 protein: CATSRNQVYYGYTF
CDR3 DNA: TGTGCCACCAGCAGAAACCAAGTCTACTATGGCTACACCTTC

D gene: .
J gene: TRBJ2-2
V gene: TRBV30
clone size: .
CDR3 protein: CAWRGGGTGELFF
CDR3 DNA: TGTGCCTGGAGGGGAGGAGGTACCGGGGAGCTGTTTTTT

D gene: TRBD1
J gene: TRBJ1-3
V gene: TRBV6-1
clone size: .
CDR3 protein: CASSRDRERNTIYF
CDR3 DNA: TGTGCCAGCAGCCGGGACAGGGAGAGAAACACCATATATTTT

D gene: .
J gene: TRBJ2-3
V gene: TRBV18
clone size: .
CDR3 protein: CASSPPRLSTDTQYF
CDR3 DNA: TGTGCCAGCTCACCACCGAGACTTAGCACAGATACGCAGTATTTT

D gene: TRBD2
J gene: TRBJ2-7
V gene: TRBV7-6
clone size: .
CDR3 protein: CASSSGLAGGIEQYF
CDR3 DNA: TGTGCCAGCAGCTCGGGACTAGCGGGAGGGATCGAGCAGTACTTC

D gene: .
J gene: TRBJ2-1
V gene: TRBV7-2
clone size: .
CDR3 protein: CASSLRLYEQFF
CDR3 DNA: TGTGCCAGCAGCCTAAGACTATATGAGCAGTTCTTC

D gene: .
J gene: TRBJ2-5
V gene: TRBV7-2
clone size: .
CDR3 protein: CASSQNRGPPSQETQYF
CDR3 DNA: TGTGCCAGCAGCCAGAATAGAGGGCCCCCCTCCCAAGAGACCCAGTACTTC

D gene: TRBD2
J gene: TRBJ2-2
V gene: TRBV27
clone size: .
CDR3 protein: CASSPTSGRVGELFF
CDR3 DNA: TGTGCCAGCAGTCCGACTAGCGGGAGAGTCGGGGAGCTGTTTTTT

D gene: TRBD1
J gene: TRBJ2-7
V gene: TRBV10-3
clone size: .
CDR3 protein: CAIGAGGEQYF
CDR3 DNA: TGTGCCATCGGGGCAGGGGGCGAGCAGTACTTC

D gene: .
J gene: TRBJ2-7
V gene: TRBV5-1
clone size: .
CDR3 protein: CASSQGPHYEQYF
CDR3 DNA: TGCGCCAGCAGTCAGGGGCCGCACTACGAGCAGTACTTC

D gene: .
J gene: TRBJ2-7
V gene: TRBV11-2
clone size: .
CDR3 protein: CASSRRLDSSYEQYF
CDR3 DNA: TGTGCCAGCAGCCGGCGGCTCGACAGCTCCTACGAGCAGTACTTC

D gene: TRBD1
J gene: TRBJ2-5
V gene: TRBV7-9
clone size: .
CDR3 protein: CASSGGQGVGQETQYF
CDR3 DNA: TGTGCCAGCAGCGGCGGACAGGGGGTGGGTCAAGAGACCCAGTACTTC

D gene: .
J gene: TRBJ1-5
V gene: TRBV7-8
clone size: .
CDR3 protein: CASSAGNSNQPQHF
CDR3 DNA: TGTGCCAGCAGCGCGGGGAATAGCAATCAGCCCCAGCATTTT

D gene: .
J gene: TRBJ1-2
V gene: TRBV28
clone size: .
CDR3 protein: CASSDNYGYTF
CDR3 DNA: TGTGCCAGCAGTGACAACTATGGCTACACCTTC

D gene: TRBD2
J gene: TRBJ2-5
V gene: TRBV5-4
clone size: .
CDR3 protein: CASRTSGREETQYF
CDR3 DNA: TGTGCCAGCAGGACTAGCGGGAGGGAGGAGACCCAGTACTTC

D gene: .
J gene: TRBJ2-5
V gene: TRBV7-9
clone size: .
CDR3 protein: CASSLDGIGIQYF
CDR3 DNA: TGTGCCAGCAGCTTGGACGGGATCGGGATCCAGTACTTC

D gene: TRBD1
J gene: TRBJ2-3
V gene: TRBV18
clone size: .
CDR3 protein: CASSQDRGLDTQYF
CDR3 DNA: TGTGCCAGCTCCCAGGACAGGGGGCTTGATACGCAGTATTTT